The source of this T cell receptor (beta chain) is a study of beta chain features in type 1 diabetes. CD45RO/CCR7/CD25/CD127/CD95/CD27 staining was used to isolate CD4+ naive, central memory, regulatory and stem cell-like memory cells by sorting. V was trimmed by 3 bases and J by 1 base, leaving 17 bases between them. CDR1 and CDR2 from the germline V gene are SGHRS and YFSETQ. The CDR3 has 18 residues. For this clone: Its antigen is still unknown.

Expressed TCRB transcripts were sequenced after all isolated RNA was converted to cDNA. This table comes from immunoSEQ multiplex PCR, and its TCRdb copy is limited to in-frame clones, with some not included. This table holds some 500,000 clones, around 10% found once. Findings and caveats of the study: Cells with high TCR expression could be over-represented by cDNA sequencing. Type 1 diabetes patients showed fewer insertions and more deletions at VDJ junctions.

V is TRBV5-1 and J is TRBJ2-6, with D perhaps TRBD1 (6 bases). The receptor's source is a young woman in good health. The material sequenced was naive CD4+ T cells from blood. The CDR3 is CASSSLTGLGSGANVLTF. CDR3 DNA: TGCGCCAGCAGCTCCCTTACAGGGTTAGGTTCTGGGGCCAACGTCCTGACTTTC.